This note documents a single TCR beta chain sequence. The target antigen is unknown. This record belongs to a study of shared clonotypes between healthy human individuals. General study results and limits: Only blood was sampled; tissue repertoires likely differ.

Naive CD8 cells lacked CD45RO, underwent positive selection for CCR7 and left out terminally differentiated effector memory CD45RA+ cells. Germline loops: CDR1 MGHRA, CDR2 YSYEKL. V lost 0 bases, J lost 7 bases, and 11 bases stayed unmatched. CDR3 length: 18 amino acids. TCRdb's table, derived via immunoSEQ multiplex PCR, lists solely in-frame clones and lacks some. The sample yields about 2.1 million clones, roughly 91% seen once. Material: naive CD8+ T cells from PBMCs. This receptor was obtained from a man between 18 and 29 years old in good health. Some clones in this sample may be carry-over from other donors' samples. The chain couples TRBV4-1 to TRBJ2-1; TRBD2 matches at 11 bases. The CDR3 DNA reads as TGCGCCAGCAGCCAAGATGGTGTGGGGACTAGCGGCTATAATGAGCAGTTCTTC. This encodes CASSQDGVGTSGYNEQFF.